The 10 T cell receptor beta chains in this list originate from one sample, sequenced in a study of cytotoxic CD8 clonotypes in ibrutinib-treated CLL. Method: immunoSEQ multiplex PCR; TCRdb's copy keeps in-frame clones and lacks some. The repertoire consists of tens of thousands of clones, with approximately 70% occurring once and the leading ten covering around 5.7%. The input for sequencing was PBMCs, taken after 12 months of ibrutinib treatment. Receptors were obtained from a human donor with chronic lymphocytic leukemia.

V gene TRBV19 combines with J gene TRBJ1-6; possibly TRBD1 for D (6 bases). This CDR3 is 13 amino acids long. Germline values: CDR1 LNHDA, CDR2 SQIVND (reference sequence). Trimming took off 4 bases at V and 10 bases at J, with 11 bases between the two ends. The CDR3 sequence is CASSTRTESPLHF. The CDR3 nucleotides read TGTGCCAGTAGTACCCGGACAGAATCACCCCTCCACTTT.

This chain uses TRBV5-4 with TRBJ2-5; 7 bases agree with TRBD1. J was trimmed by 7 bases and V by 2 bases; bases with no gene match: 8. CDR3 length equals 14 residues. Germline V gene sequence: CDR1 SGHNT, CDR2 YYREEE (reference sequence). CDR3 region: CASSLQGPEGTQYF. In DNA form, the CDR3 reads TGTGCCAGCAGCTTACAGGGGCCAGAGGGGACCCAGTACTTC.

The chain combines TRBV7-2 with TRBJ1-5, with D unresolved. From germline, CDR1 is SGHTA and CDR2 FQGNSA. Trimming removed 0 bases at V and 7 bases at J, with 10 bases between. CDR3 length equals 14 residues. CDR3 amino acids: CASSLASREQPQHF. The CDR3, as DNA: TGTGCCAGCAGCTTAGCCTCTCGGGAACAGCCCCAGCATTTT.

This clone was recorded only once. The V call is TRBV7-9, the J call TRBJ1-2, with a weak D call TRBD1 (6 bases). The CDR3 totals 14 residues. Germline loops: CDR1 SEHNR, CDR2 FQNEAQ (reference sequence). V gave up 4 bases and J gave up 8 bases, with 17 bases separating them. The CDR3 reads CASSSSPGQQGYTF. CDR3 DNA: TGTGCCAGCAGCTCGAGCCCGGGACAACAAGGCTACACCTTC.

The gene calls are TRBV6-1 and TRBJ2-7; possibly TRBD2 for D (6 bases). The CDR3 runs 13 residues. V dropped 11 bases and J dropped 2 bases, with 16 bases sitting between them. Germline CDR1 is MNHNS and CDR2 is SASEGT. The CDR3 DNA is TGTGCCCTGGCTCGGGGAGGAACCTACGAGCAGTACTTC. Translating gives CALARGGTYEQYF.

The chain recombines TRBV5-1 with TRBJ2-3, with 9 bases that match TRBD2. The J segment lost 1 base and the V segment lost 4 bases, leaving 4 bases of the junction unmatched. CDR3 length: 15 amino acids. Germline lookup yields CDR1 SGHRS and CDR2 YFSETQ. The CDR3 here is CASSRASGGTDTQYF. As DNA, the CDR3 is TGCGCCAGCAGCAGGGCTAGCGGGGGCACAGATACGCAGTATTTT.

The chain recombines TRBV29-1 with TRBJ1-5; D is ambiguous. The CDR3 is 13 residues long. The germline CDR1 and CDR2 sequences are SQVTM and ANQGSEA. Trimming left V 4 bases short and J 2 bases short, with 9 bases between. Written as DNA, the CDR3 is TGCAGCGTTGGGGGTTTTGGCAATCAGCCCCAGCATTTT. It codes for CSVGGFGNQPQHF.

V is TRBV5-1 and J is TRBJ1-4; D call uncertain. CDR1 SGHRS and CDR2 YFSETQ come from the germline V gene. V lost 3 bases and J lost 1, with 4 bases in between. The CDR3 runs 13 residues. This CDR3 is CASSWGTNEKLFF. The CDR3, as DNA: TGCGCCAGCAGCTGGGGAACTAATGAAAAACTGTTTTTT.

The sample holds one count of this clone. The V and J genes are TRBV11-2 and TRBJ2-1; D is unresolved. The V gene's germline CDR1 is SGHAT and CDR2 FQNNGV. V was clipped by 5 bases and J by 3 bases, with 5 bases between them. The CDR3 extends over 12 amino acids. CDR3 in amino acids: CASSVDYNEQFF. The CDR3 DNA is TGTGCCAGCAGCGTGGACTACAATGAGCAGTTCTTC.

The chain is built from TRBV6-6 and TRBJ1-3; 10 bases are shared with TRBD1. Germline V gene data show CDR1 as MNHNY and CDR2 as SVGAGI (reference sequence). The trim removed 6 bases at V and 0 bases at J, leaving 5 bases unmatched. The CDR3 runs to 16 residues. The CDR3 spells CASRGDRGLSGNTIYF. Written as DNA, the CDR3 is TGTGCCAGCAGGGGGGACAGGGGCCTCTCTGGAAACACCATATATTTT.